The sequence of this T cell receptor beta chain was determined in a study of CD8+CD57+ T cells in acquired aplastic anemia (dated by TCRdb to the late 2010s). The study in broad terms: Extracted DNA from sorted CD4+ and CD8+ cells averaged 3.2 ug, ranging from roughly 0.17 to 27.4 ug. CD8+CD57+ expansion was defined as a frequency above the mean frequency observed in healthy subjects.

V loses 1 base, J loses 4 bases, and the germline ends lie 8 bases apart. Sequences KGHDR (CDR1) and SFDVKD (CDR2) are obtained from the germline V gene. The CDR3 goes from the cysteine to the phenylalanine over 14 residues. Of all the DNA, just the CDR3 is kept, 42 bases in frame from base 1. This clonotype was seen only a few times. Its antigen has not been determined. No much larger clone exists at a distance of one base, and base qualities are not known. Profiling of TCR beta VDJ combinations and CDR3 sequences used genomic DNA as the template. An Illumina HiSeq 2000 was used for TCR repertoire sequencing. The authors processed their data as follows. TRBV/TRBJ rearrangement plots, CDR3 size and DJ length profiles, and Simpson's diversity index were used to evaluate the repertoires. Whichever DNA sequence was most abundant in the deep sequencing data was defined as the immunodominant clone. CDR3 amino acid sequences were screened for sharing across subjects and were compared with published repertoires and the VDJdb database. Through fastp at Q25 and MiXCR, TCRdb rebuilt clones from the public reads, retaining in-frame beta chains. A single entry per CDR3 protein holds the most common genes and DNA from its merged rows. The V and J calls shown here were made by TCRdb, not taken from the authors' results. The sample records 150,000 or so distinct CDR3 sequences, about 48% of which are singletons. About 12% of the sample goes to the ten largest clones.

On the study overall, not on this receptor specifically: Roughly 30 CD8+ CDR3 sequences were found to be shared between patients and controls, but these sequences appeared to be highly expressed in patients and within the immunodominant clones of the patients. Patients and healthy controls showed no significant difference in CD8+ Simpson's diversity (P=0.060).

Flow cytometry had shown CD8+CD57+ cell expansion in the patients selected for sequencing. Severe acquired aplastic anemia was diagnosed in all patients according to International Study of Aplastic Anemia and Agranulocytosis and Camitta criteria. No patient had received any therapy when blood was sampled. In this study, sorted CD4+ and CD8+ T cells from the blood of healthy subjects and of severe aplastic anemia patients had their TCR repertoires deep-sequenced. In the USA, patient enrollment took place under clinicaltrials.gov protocols 00001620, 01623167, 00001397, 00071045, 00081523 and 00961064. Ficoll-Paque density gradient centrifugation was used to isolate peripheral blood mononuclear cells. CD4+ and CD8+ T cells were sorted by FACS or magnetic beads before DNA extraction.

Sequenced sample: sorted CD4+, CD8+, or CD8+CD57+ T cells (not recorded which) from PBMCs. This receptor was taken from a human donor with aplastic anemia. In this chain, TRBV24-1 is recombined with TRBJ2-3; the D gene lacks a confident call. The CDR3 in this case is CATSDFGQADTQYF. The bases are TGTGCCACCAGTGATTTTGGGCAGGCAGATACGCAGTATTTT.